The 9 T cell receptor beta chains listed next were all sequenced from one sample in a study of blood T cell repertoires in COVID-19. Repertoires were generated with immunoSEQ multiplex PCR, while TCRdb's copy carries only in-frame clones and drops some. There are fewer than 350,000 clones in the sample; roughly 86% occur only once, and about 8.6% lies in the top ten. The sequenced material came from peripheral blood. The source is a man aged 40-49 years with active or convalescent COVID-19.

CDR3 nucleotides: TGTGCCAGCAGCTTTGGTCCTCTCGGGGGAGAGCAGTACTTC. This codes for CASSFGPLGGEQYF. The rearrangement joins TRBV5-6 to TRBJ2-7; tentative D call: TRBD2 (6 bases). Germline V CDR1 and CDR2: SGHDT, YYEEEE. The length of the CDR3 is 14 residues. V was shortened by 2 bases and J by 7 bases, with 16 bases between the two germline ends.

This rearrangement joins TRBV12-3 or TRBV12-4 to TRBJ2-7, with D uncertain. The CDR3 is 12 amino acids. With 2 bases removed from V and 3 bases from J, the gap between germline ends came to 5 bases. CDR3 coding DNA: TGTGCCAGCAGTTTACTAGGCTACGAGCAGTACTTC. It codes for CASSLLGYEQYF.

V and J are TRBV18 and TRBJ1-3; D may be TRBD1 (5 bases). Germline V lookup: CDR1 KGHSH, CDR2 LQKENI. The CDR3 is 17 residues long. Trimming removed 3 bases from V and 0 bases from J, with 15 bases in between. The CDR3: CASSPFFDSLSGNTIYF. Written as DNA, the CDR3 is TGTGCCAGCTCACCGTTCTTCGACAGTCTCTCTGGAAACACCATATATTTT.

The J gene is TRBJ1-1, the V gene TRBV14; unclear D gene. This CDR3 has 13 residues. V was clipped by 4 bases and J by 4 bases, with 10 bases between them. The V gene's germline CDR1 is SGHDN and CDR2 FVKESK. The CDR3 DNA reads TGTGCCAGCAGCCCATTGGGAGGCACTGAAGCTTTCTTT. This sequence encodes CASSPLGGTEAFF.

The V gene is TRBV11-3, the J gene TRBJ2-7; 8 bases are shared with TRBD1. The CDR3 has 14 residues. From germline, CDR1 is SGHNT and CDR2 YENEEA. V shed 1 base and J 3 bases; nucleotides not matched to a gene: 2. CDR3 amino acids: CASSLAGTGYEQYF. The CDR3 DNA sequence: TGTGCCAGCAGCTTAGCGGGGACAGGCTACGAGCAGTACTTC.

The gene calls are TRBV6-1 and TRBJ1-2, with 7 bases matching TRBD1. Per germline, CDR1 MNHNS and CDR2 SASEGT. The V and J ends lost 1 base and 7 bases, in that order; junction bases with no gene match: 6. CDR3 length equals 14 residues. The DNA of the CDR3 is TGTGCCAGCAGTGAAGACAGGGGTAGGTCTGGCTACACCTTC. Protein sequence: CASSEDRGRSGYTF.

J is TRBJ1-2 and V is TRBV3-1 (or the pseudogene TRBV3-2); perhaps TRBD1 as D (6 bases). Trimming left V 3 bases short and J 6 bases short, with 17 bases between. Germline CDR1 and CDR2: LGHDT and YNNKEL (reference sequence). This CDR3 is 15 amino acids long. CDR3 DNA sequence: TGTGCCAGCAGCCAGGAGGCACAGGGTAAGCATGGCTACACCTTC. Translating gives CASSQEAQGKHGYTF.

The chain joins TRBV27 to TRBJ1-1; TRBD1 agrees at 9 bases. The ends lost 5 bases at V and 1 base at J; junction bases unmatched: 5. Germline loops: CDR1 MNHEY, CDR2 SMNVEV (reference sequence). The CDR3 sequence is 15 residues long. The DNA of the CDR3 is TGTGCCAGCAGTATCCGGACAGGGGAGAACACTGAAGCTTTCTTT. It is translated as CASSIRTGENTEAFF.

This clone was seen just once. The chain links TRBV15 to TRBJ2-3; 7 bases are shared with TRBD2. This CDR3 comprises 15 residues. Germline lookup yields CDR1 LNHNV and CDR2 YYDKDF (reference sequence). The V segment lost 5 bases and the J segment 0 bases; nucleotides outside the gene matches: 5. CDR3 amino acids: CATSGPSGSTDTQYF. The DNA for the CDR3 is TGTGCCACCAGCGGCCCTAGCGGAAGCACAGATACGCAGTATTTT.